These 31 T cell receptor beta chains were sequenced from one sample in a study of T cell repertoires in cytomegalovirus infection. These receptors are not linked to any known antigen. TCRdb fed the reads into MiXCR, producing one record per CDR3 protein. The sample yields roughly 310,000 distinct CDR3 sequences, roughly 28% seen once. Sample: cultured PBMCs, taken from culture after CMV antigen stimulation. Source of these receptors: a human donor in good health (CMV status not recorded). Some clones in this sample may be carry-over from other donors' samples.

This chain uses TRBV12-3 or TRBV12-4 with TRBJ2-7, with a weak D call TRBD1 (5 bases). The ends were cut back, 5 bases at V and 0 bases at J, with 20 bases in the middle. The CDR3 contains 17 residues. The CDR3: CASSPSLDSQISYEQYF. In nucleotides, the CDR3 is TGTGCCAGCAGTCCTTCTCTCGACAGCCAGATCTCCTACGAGCAGTACTTC.

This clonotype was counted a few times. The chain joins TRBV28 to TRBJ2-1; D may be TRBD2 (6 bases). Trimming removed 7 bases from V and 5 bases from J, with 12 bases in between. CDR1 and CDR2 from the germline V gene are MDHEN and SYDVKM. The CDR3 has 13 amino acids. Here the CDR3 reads CASTQWGDNEQFF. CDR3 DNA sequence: TGTGCCAGCACCCAGTGGGGGGACAATGAGCAGTTCTTC.

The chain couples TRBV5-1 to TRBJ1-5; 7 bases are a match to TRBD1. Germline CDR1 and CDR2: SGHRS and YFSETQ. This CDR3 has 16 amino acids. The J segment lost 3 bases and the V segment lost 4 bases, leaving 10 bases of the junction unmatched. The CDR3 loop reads CASSLDGTDPNQPQHF. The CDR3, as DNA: TGCGCCAGCAGCCTCGACGGGACAGACCCCAATCAGCCCCAGCATTTT.

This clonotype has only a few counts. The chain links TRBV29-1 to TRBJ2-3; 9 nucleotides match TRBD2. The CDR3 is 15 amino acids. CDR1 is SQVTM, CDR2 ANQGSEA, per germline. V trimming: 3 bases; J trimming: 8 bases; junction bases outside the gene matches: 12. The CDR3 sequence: CSVEGRREGQGTQYF. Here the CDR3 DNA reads TGCAGCGTTGAGGGGCGGCGGGAGGGCCAAGGTACGCAGTATTTT.

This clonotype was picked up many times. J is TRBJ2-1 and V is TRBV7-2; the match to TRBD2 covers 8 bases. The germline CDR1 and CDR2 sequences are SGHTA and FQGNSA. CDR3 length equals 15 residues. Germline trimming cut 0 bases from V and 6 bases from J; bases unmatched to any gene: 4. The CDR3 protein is CASSLAAGGRNEQFF. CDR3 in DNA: TGTGCCAGCAGCTTAGCCGCGGGGGGACGCAATGAGCAGTTCTTC. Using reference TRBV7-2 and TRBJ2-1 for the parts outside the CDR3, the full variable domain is GAGVSQSPSNKVTEKGKDVELRCDPISGHTALYWYRQSLGQGLEFLIYFQGNSAPDKSGLPSDRFSAERTGGSVSTLTIQRTQQEDSAVYLCASSLAAGGRNEQFFGPGTRLTVL.

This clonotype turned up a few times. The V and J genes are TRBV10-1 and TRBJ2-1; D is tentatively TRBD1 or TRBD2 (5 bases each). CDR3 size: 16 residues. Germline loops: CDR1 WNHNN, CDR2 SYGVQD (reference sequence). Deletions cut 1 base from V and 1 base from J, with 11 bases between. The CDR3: CASSELGRGSYNEQFF. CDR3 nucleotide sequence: TGCGCCAGCAGTGAGTTGGGGCGAGGGTCCTACAATGAGCAGTTCTTC.

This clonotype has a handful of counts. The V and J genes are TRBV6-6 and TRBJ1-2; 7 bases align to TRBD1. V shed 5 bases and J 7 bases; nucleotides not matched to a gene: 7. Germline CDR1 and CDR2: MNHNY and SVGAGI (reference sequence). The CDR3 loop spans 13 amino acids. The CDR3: CASSDTGDGGYTF. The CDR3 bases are TGTGCCAGCAGTGACACAGGGGACGGTGGCTACACCTTC.

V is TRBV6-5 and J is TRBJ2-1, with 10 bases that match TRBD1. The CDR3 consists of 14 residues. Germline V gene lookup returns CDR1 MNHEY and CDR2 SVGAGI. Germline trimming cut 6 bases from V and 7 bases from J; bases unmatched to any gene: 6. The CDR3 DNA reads TGTGCCAGCAGAAGGACAGGGGGGCTAAATGAGCAGTTCTTC. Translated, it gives CASRRTGGLNEQFF.

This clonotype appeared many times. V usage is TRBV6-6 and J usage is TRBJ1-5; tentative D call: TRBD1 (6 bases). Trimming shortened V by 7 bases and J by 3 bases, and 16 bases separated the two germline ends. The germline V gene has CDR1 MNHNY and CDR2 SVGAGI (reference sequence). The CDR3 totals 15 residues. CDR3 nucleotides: TGTGCCAGCACCGATCCACACAGGGACAATCAGCCCCAGCATTTT. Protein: CASTDPHRDNQPQHF.

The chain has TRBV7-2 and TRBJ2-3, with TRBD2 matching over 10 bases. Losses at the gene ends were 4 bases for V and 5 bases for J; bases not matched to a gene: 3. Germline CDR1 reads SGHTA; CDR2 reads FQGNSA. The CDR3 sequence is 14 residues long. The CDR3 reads CASSSWTSGDTQYF. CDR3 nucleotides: TGTGCCAGCAGCTCCTGGACTAGCGGAGATACGCAGTATTTT.

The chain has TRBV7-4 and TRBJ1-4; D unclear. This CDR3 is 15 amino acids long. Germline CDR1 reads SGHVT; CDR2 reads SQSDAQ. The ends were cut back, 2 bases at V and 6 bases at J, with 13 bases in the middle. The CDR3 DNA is TGTGCCAGCAGCTTATCCGGACCCGGGGATGAAAAACTGTTTTTT. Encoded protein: CASSLSGPGDEKLFF.

The CDR3 DNA reads TGTGCCAGCAGCCTGGGGACGAGTTTTGGAAACACCATATATTTT. Protein sequence: CASSLGTSFGNTIYF. This chain connects TRBV5-4 to TRBJ1-3; weak D call: TRBD1 (5 bases). The CDR3 spans 15 residues. The V end was cut by 4 bases, the J end by 3 bases, with 14 bases between. The V gene's germline CDR1 is SGHNT and CDR2 YYREEE (reference sequence).

CDR3 in DNA: TGTGCCACTCGAACGTCTGGGGGAGAGACCCAGTACTTC. Translation: CATRTSGGETQYF. This chain joins TRBV6-2 or TRBV6-3 and TRBJ2-5; D is possibly TRBD1 or TRBD2 (5 bases each). The CDR3 extends over 13 amino acids. The germline V and J ends were trimmed by 10 bases and 4 bases, with 16 bases remaining between them. Germline V gene sequence: CDR1 MNHEY, CDR2 SVGEGT.

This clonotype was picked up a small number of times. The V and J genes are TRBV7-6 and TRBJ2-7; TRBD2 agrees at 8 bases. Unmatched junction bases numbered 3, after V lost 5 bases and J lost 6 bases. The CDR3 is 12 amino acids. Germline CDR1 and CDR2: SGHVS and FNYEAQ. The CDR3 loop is CASSARGGEQYF. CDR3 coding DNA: TGTGCCAGCAGCGCCCGGGGGGGCGAGCAGTACTTC.

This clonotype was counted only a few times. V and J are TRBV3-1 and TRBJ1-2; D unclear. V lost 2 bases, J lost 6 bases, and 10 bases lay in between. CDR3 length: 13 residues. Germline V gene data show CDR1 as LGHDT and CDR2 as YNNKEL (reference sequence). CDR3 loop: CASSQSPENGYTF. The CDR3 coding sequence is TGTGCCAGCAGCCAATCCCCCGAAAATGGCTACACCTTC.

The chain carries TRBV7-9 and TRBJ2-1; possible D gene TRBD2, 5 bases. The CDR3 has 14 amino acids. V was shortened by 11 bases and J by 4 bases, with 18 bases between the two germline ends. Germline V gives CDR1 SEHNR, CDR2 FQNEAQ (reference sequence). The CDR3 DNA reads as TGTGCCTGCCACGAGGGCATCTTATACAATGAGCAGTTCTTC. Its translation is CACHEGILYNEQFF.

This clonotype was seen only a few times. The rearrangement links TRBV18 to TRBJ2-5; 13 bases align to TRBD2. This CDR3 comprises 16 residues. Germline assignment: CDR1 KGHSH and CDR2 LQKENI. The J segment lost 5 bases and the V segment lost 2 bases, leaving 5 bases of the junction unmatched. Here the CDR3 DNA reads TGTGCCAGCTCACCAGGGACTAGCGGGATTCGCGAGACCCAGTACTTC. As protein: CASSPGTSGIRETQYF.

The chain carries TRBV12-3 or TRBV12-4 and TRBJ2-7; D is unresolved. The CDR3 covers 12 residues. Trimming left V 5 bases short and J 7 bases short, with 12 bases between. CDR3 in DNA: TGTGCCAGCAGTAACGACATGCAGGAGCAGTACTTC. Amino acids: CASSNDMQEQYF.

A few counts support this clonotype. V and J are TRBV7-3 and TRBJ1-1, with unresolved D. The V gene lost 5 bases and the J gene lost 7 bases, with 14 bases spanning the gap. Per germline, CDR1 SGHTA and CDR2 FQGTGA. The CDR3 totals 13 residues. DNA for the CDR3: TGTGCCAGCAGCGCCACGGGAGGTGGTGAAGCTTTCTTT. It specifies CASSATGGGEAFF.

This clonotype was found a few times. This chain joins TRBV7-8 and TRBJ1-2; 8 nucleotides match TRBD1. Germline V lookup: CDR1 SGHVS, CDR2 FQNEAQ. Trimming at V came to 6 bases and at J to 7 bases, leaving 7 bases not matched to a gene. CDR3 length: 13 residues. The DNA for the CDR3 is TGTGCCAGCAGATCAGGACAGGGTGGTGGCTACACCTTC. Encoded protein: CASRSGQGGGYTF.

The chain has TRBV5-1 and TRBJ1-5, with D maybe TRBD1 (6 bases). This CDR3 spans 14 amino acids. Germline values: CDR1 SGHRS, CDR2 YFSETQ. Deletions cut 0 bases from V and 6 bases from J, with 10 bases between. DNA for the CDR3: TGCGCCAGCAGCTTGGGAGGGGGAACTCAGCCCCAGCATTTT. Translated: CASSLGGGTQPQHF.

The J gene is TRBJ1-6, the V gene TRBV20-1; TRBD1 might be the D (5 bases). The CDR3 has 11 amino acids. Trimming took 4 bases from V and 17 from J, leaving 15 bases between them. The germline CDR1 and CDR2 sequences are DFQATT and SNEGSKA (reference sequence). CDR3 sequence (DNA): TGCAGTGCTATATCAGCAGGGACCTTCCACTTT. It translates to CSAISAGTFHF.

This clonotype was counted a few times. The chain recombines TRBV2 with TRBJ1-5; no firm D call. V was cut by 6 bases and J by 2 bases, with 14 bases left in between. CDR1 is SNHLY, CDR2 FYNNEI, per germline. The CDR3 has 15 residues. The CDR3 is CASRFGREGNQPQHF. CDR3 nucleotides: TGTGCCAGCAGGTTCGGCCGAGAAGGCAATCAGCCCCAGCATTTT.

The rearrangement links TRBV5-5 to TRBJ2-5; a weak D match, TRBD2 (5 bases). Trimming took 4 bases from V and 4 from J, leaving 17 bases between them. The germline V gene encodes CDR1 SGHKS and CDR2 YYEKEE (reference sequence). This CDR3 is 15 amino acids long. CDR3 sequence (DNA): TGTGCCAGCAGCGAGGGCCCCGAGAAGGTAGAGACCCAGTACTTC. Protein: CASSEGPEKVETQYF.

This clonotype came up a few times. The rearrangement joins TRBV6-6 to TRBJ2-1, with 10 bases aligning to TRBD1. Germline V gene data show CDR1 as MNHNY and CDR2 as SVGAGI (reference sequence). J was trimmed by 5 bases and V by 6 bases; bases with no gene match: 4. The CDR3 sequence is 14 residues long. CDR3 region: CASRRQGADNEQFF. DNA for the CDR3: TGTGCCAGCAGGCGACAGGGGGCCGACAATGAGCAGTTCTTC.

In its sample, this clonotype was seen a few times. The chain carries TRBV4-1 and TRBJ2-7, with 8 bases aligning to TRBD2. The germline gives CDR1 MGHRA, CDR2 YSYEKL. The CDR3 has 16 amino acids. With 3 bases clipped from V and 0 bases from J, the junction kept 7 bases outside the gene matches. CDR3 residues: CASSHQAGGSSYEQYF. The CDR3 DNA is TGCGCCAGCAGCCACCAGGCGGGGGGCAGCTCCTACGAGCAGTACTTC.

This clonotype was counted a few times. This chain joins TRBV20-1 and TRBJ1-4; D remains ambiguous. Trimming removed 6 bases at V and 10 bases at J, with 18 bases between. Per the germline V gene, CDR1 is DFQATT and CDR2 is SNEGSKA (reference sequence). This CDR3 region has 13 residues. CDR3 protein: CSASESLRGKLFF. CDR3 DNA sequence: TGCAGTGCCTCCGAGAGCTTGAGAGGAAAACTGTTTTTT.

The DNA of the CDR3 is TGCGCCAGCAGCAAGGGGGACCTTAATGAAAAACTGTTTTTT. Translated: CASSKGDLNEKLFF. The chain carries TRBV5-1 and TRBJ1-4; the D gene is possibly TRBD1 (6 bases). Trimming cost V 4 bases and J 4 bases, with 11 bases left between them. The CDR3 is made up of 14 amino acids. Germline loops: CDR1 SGHRS, CDR2 YFSETQ. Full variable domain (outside the CDR3, taken from reference TRBV5-1 and TRBJ1-4): KAGVTQTPRYLIKTRGQQVTLSCSPISGHRSVSWYQQTPGQGLQFLFEYFSETQRNKGNFPGRFSGRQFSNSRSEMNVSTLELGDSALYLCASSKGDLNEKLFFGSGTQLSVL.

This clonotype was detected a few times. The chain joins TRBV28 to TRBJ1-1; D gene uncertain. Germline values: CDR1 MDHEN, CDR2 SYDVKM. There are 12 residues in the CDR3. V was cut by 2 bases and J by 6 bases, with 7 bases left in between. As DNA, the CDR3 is TGTGCCAGCAGTTTAGACCAGGCTGAAGCTTTCTTT. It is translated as CASSLDQAEAFF.

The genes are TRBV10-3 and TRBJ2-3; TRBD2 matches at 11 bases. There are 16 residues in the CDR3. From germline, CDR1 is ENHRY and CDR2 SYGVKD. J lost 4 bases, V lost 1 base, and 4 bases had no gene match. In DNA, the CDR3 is TGTGCCATCAGTGAGTTACTAGCGGGGGAGGCAGATACGCAGTATTTT. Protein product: CAISELLAGEADTQYF.

The CDR3 DNA reads TGCGCCAGCAGCCGGATCGTTAGGCCGGGCGGGGAGCTGTTTTTT. As protein: CASSRIVRPGGELFF. The chain uses TRBV4-1 and TRBJ2-2; D gene uncertain. The ends were cut back, 4 bases at V and 7 bases at J, with 16 bases in the middle. The CDR3 is made up of 15 amino acids. Germline assignment: CDR1 MGHRA and CDR2 YSYEKL.